The entry below describes one TCR beta chain. Its target antigen remains unknown. The input lacks base qualities; no much larger clone sits a single base away. The data originate from a study of blood T cell repertoires in COVID-19 (TCRdb year 2020). About the full investigation: Samples covering the acute and convalescent phases of COVID-19 were provided by collaborators in the United States, Italy and Spain. The prospective study material was composed of cDNA or gDNA derived from T cells, B-cell-depleted T cells, or PBMCs. Deeply sampled blood TCRbeta repertoires from subjects exposed to, actively infected with, or recovered from COVID-19 were included in the dataset. The repertoires were released in a freely available public database intended as a resource for research on the immune response to SARS-CoV-2. The samples were drawn from the first 160 participants of the ongoing ImmuneRACE study and from 950 to 1,500 subjects provided by 6 global collaborators. The sample metadata nearly always contained a de-identified subject ID, COVID-19 status, age in years and sex. Where available, HLA class I and class II types were taken from metadata supplied by the sample provider and were not determined by assay-based typing. What the research found in general, with its limitations: How much clinical and demographic metadata was included differed by source and by participant, and the metadata was provided uncurated.

TCRbeta CDR3 regions were amplified from genomic DNA using the immunoSEQ Assay, a bias-controlled multiplex PCR. The study's own analysis went as follows. Nucleated cell counts per sample were estimated from amplification of reference gene primers within the assay. To quantify the absolute abundance of each unique TCRbeta CDR3 rearrangement, sequence reads were collapsed and filtered. For each sample, productive Simpson clonality was calculated by taking the square root of Simpson's diversity index across productive rearrangements. TCRdb retrieved this table from immuneACCESS and kept in-frame rearrangements only. Not all clones are present; in checked studies, unresolved V genes account for under half, and no reason is known for the remainder. The D gene and trimming were derived from the DNA, and the V and J assignments and clone size from that table. The sample records a few hundred thousand clones, 70% to 90% of which are singletons. In total, the top ten clones hold more than 0.95% of the sample.

Participants in the prospective study were enrolled through a virtual design, were aged about 18 to 90 years, and lived in under 25 United States geographic areas. In the prospective study, participants were assigned to cohorts based on the clinical history participants reported in a screening survey and a study questionnaire. Recovered participants in ImmuneRACE Cohort 3 were defined as having two consecutive negative NP/OP PCR tests, clearance from a healthcare professional, or resolution of symptoms. In the prospective study, mobile phlebotomists collected whole blood, serum and a nasopharyngeal or oropharyngeal swab from each participant. Prospective study participants could optionally give additional blood draws and questionnaires over an approximately 2-month period. Before DNA extraction, blood samples from the prospective study were shipped at room temperature or frozen. Cut back by 4 bases and 13 bases, the V and J ends lie 20 bases apart. There are 15 amino acids in the CDR3, from cysteine to phenylalanine inclusive. Solely the CDR3 DNA is kept, with 45 bases framed from the first base. Reading the germline V gene gives CDR1 SGHTA and CDR2 FQGTGA.

The chain was built from TRBV7-3 and TRBJ1-6; perhaps TRBD1 is the D gene, with 6 bases matching. This TCR derives from a young woman who had recovered from COVID-19. Input material: PBMCs or T cells enriched from blood (not recorded which). CDR3 reads: CASSSYNRERPPLHF. The DNA reads TGTGCCAGCAGCTCCTACAACAGGGAGCGCCCCCCCCTCCACTTT.